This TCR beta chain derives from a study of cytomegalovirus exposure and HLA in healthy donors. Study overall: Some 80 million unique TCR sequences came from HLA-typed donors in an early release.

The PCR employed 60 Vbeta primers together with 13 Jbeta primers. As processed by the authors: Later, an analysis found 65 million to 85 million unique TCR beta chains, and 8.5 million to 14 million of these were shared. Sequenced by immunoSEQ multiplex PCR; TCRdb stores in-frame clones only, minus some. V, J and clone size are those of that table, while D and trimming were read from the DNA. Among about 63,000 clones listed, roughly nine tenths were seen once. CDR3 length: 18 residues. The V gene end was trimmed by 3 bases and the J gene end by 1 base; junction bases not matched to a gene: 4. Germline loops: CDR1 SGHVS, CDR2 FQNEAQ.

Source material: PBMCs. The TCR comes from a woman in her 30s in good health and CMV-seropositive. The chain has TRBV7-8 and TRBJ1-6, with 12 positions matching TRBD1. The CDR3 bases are TGTGCCAGCAGCTTTCCGGGACAGGGGGCATCCTATAATTCACCCCTCCACTTT. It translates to CASSFPGQGASYNSPLHF.